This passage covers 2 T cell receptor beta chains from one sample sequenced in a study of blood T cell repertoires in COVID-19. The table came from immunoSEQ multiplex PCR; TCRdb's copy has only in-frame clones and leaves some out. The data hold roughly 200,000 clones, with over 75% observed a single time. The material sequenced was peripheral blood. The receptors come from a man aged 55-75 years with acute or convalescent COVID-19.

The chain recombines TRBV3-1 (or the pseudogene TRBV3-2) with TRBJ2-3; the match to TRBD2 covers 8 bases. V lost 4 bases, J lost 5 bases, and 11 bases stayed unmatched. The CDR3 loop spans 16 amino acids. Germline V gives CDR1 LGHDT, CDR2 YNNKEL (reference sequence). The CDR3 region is CASSPDAGRALDTQYF. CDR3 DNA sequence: TGTGCCAGCAGCCCGGACGCCGGGAGGGCCTTAGATACGCAGTATTTT.

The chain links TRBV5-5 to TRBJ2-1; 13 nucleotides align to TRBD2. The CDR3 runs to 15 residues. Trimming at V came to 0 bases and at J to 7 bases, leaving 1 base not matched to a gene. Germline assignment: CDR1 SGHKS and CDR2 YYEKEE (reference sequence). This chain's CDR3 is CASSLGLAGGNEQFF. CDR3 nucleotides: TGTGCCAGCAGCTTGGGACTAGCGGGAGGAAATGAGCAGTTCTTC.